These T cell receptor beta chains were read from a single sample in a study of blood T cell repertoires in COVID-19. Some clones are missing from TCRdb's copy, which holds only in-frame ones; the method was immunoSEQ multiplex PCR. The data contain more than 300,000 clones, around 87% of them singletons. The source material was peripheral blood. These receptors came from a woman aged 25 to 39 with COVID-19, enrolled during active disease. Each CDR3 is given with its conserved first and last residue. A D gene is named only where the DNA matches it firmly. Clone sizes are given selectively: once, few, many, or a class where the clone is expanded.

clone size,J gene,V gene,D gene,CDR3 protein,CDR3 DNA
NA,TRBJ1-1,TRBV30,NA,CAWRGEADTEAFF,TGTGCCTGGAGGGGGGAGGCGGACACTGAAGCTTTCTTT
NA,TRBJ2-7,TRBV28,NA,CASSFGTSVFWSEQYF,TGTGCCAGCAGTTTTGGAACGTCGGTTTTTTGGAGCGAGCAGTACTTC
NA,TRBJ1-5,TRBV7-2,NA,CASSLAGGAQPQHF,TGTGCCAGCAGCTTAGCTGGAGGAGCTCAGCCCCAGCATTTT
NA,TRBJ2-1,TRBV9,TRBD2,CASSPGLAGENEQFF,TGTGCCAGCAGCCCGGGACTAGCGGGAGAGAATGAGCAGTTCTTC
NA,TRBJ2-2,TRBV30,TRBD1,CAWIPGTGGTGELFF,TGTGCCTGGATACCCGGGACAGGGGGCACCGGGGAGCTGTTTTTT
NA,TRBJ2-1,TRBV19,TRBD2,CASSMQASGSSYNEQFF,TGTGCCAGTAGTATGCAGGCTAGCGGGAGCTCCTACAATGAGCAGTTCTTC
NA,TRBJ1-5,TRBV12-2,NA,CASRFKPGRVLQPQHF,TGTGCAAGTCGCTTCAAACCCGGGAGGGTTCTTCAGCCCCAGCATTTT
once,TRBJ2-1,TRBV2,NA,CASSGDSYNEQFF,TGTGCCAGCAGCGGTGATTCCTACAATGAGCAGTTCTTC
NA,TRBJ1-2,TRBV3-1/TRBV3-2,TRBD1,CASSPTGQGANGYTF,TGTGCCAGCAGCCCGACTGGACAGGGGGCTAATGGCTACACCTTC
NA,TRBJ2-7,TRBV5-8,NA,CASRSSGSYEQYF,TGTGCCAGCAGAAGTAGTGGCTCCTACGAGCAGTACTTC
NA,TRBJ2-1,TRBV10-3,TRBD2,CAIMGTSGNSYNEQFF,TGTGCCATCATGGGGACTAGCGGGAATTCCTACAATGAGCAGTTCTTC
NA,TRBJ2-7,TRBV5-1,TRBD2,CASRRAQRGSYEQYF,TGCGCCAGCAGAAGGGCCCAGCGGGGCTCCTACGAGCAGTACTTC
NA,TRBJ2-1,TRBV19,NA,CASSIARLAPDEQFF,TGTGCCAGTAGTATAGCACGCCTAGCTCCCGATGAGCAGTTCTTC
NA,TRBJ1-1,TRBV24-1,NA,CATSDLGKAFF,TGTGCCACCAGTGATTTGGGCAAAGCTTTCTTT
NA,TRBJ2-1,TRBV24-1,NA,CATSETGTRGNNEQFF,TGTGCCACCAGTGAAACCGGGACTCGAGGAAACAATGAGCAGTTCTTC
NA,TRBJ2-3,TRBV19,NA,CASRPFGTGVGDTQYF,TGTGCCAGTAGACCCTTCGGGACTGGAGTCGGAGATACGCAGTATTTT
NA,TRBJ2-7,TRBV30,NA,CAWSVQVQGLGEQYF,TGTGCCTGGAGTGTACAGGTACAGGGTCTTGGTGAGCAGTACTTC
NA,TRBJ1-6,TRBV28,NA,CASSLRAGWGSPLHF,TGTGCCAGCAGCCTAAGGGCCGGATGGGGCTCACCCCTCCACTTT
once,TRBJ2-1,TRBV10-1,TRBD1,CASSPSDREFLGVGQFF,TGCGCCAGCAGTCCCTCCGACAGGGAGTTTCTTGGTGTCGGGCAGTTCTTC
once,TRBJ1-3,TRBV18,NA,CASSPSGTLSGNTIYF,TGTGCCAGCTCACCAAGTGGCACCCTCTCTGGAAACACCATATATTTT
NA,TRBJ1-2,TRBV28,NA,CASSLNYGYTF,TGTGCCAGCAGTCTTAACTATGGCTACACCTTC
NA,TRBJ1-2,TRBV9,NA,CASSPDLSYGYTF,TGTGCCAGCAGCCCCGACTTAAGCTATGGCTACACCTTC
NA,TRBJ2-3,TRBV4-1,TRBD2,CASSQLRLAGGVDTQYF,TGCGCCAGCAGCCAACTTAGACTAGCGGGAGGAGTAGATACGCAGTATTTT
NA,TRBJ1-1,TRBV19,TRBD1,CASRRQGWHTEAFF,TGTGCCAGTAGGCGACAGGGGTGGCACACTGAAGCTTTCTTT
NA,TRBJ1-5,TRBV28,TRBD1,CASSNIDRASQPQHF,TGTGCCAGCAGTAACATCGACAGGGCCAGTCAGCCCCAGCATTTT
NA,TRBJ1-6,TRBV30,NA,CAWSLKAGQNSPLHF,TGTGCCTGGAGCCTAAAGGCAGGGCAGAATTCACCCCTCCACTTT
NA,TRBJ2-5,TRBV28,TRBD1,CASSQLGQGGETQYF,TGTGCCAGCAGTCAGTTGGGACAGGGGGGCGAGACCCAGTACTTC
NA,TRBJ1-2,TRBV5-1,TRBD1,CASSLEGARGYTF,TGCGCCAGCAGCTTGGAGGGGGCTAGAGGCTACACCTTC
NA,TRBJ2-1,TRBV18,NA,CASSPGYNEQFF,TGTGCCAGCTCACCCGGCTACAATGAGCAGTTCTTC
NA,TRBJ2-1,TRBV28,TRBD2,CAASSVAGLGNEQFF,TGTGCCGCCAGCAGCGTAGCGGGCCTGGGTAATGAGCAGTTCTTC
NA,TRBJ1-4,TRBV2,NA,CASRGPSRMNELFF,TGTGCCAGCAGGGGGCCGTCTAGGATGAATGAACTGTTTTTT
NA,TRBJ2-5,TRBV7-2,NA,CASSLRGRETQYF,TGTGCCAGCAGCTTAAGGGGTCGAGAGACCCAGTACTTC
NA,TRBJ2-3,TRBV5-1,NA,CASSETEGLITDTQYF,TGCGCCAGCAGCGAAACGGAGGGTCTGATCACAGATACGCAGTATTTT
NA,TRBJ2-2,TRBV19,TRBD2,CASSIRLAGGTGELFF,TGTGCCAGTAGTATCAGACTAGCGGGAGGAACCGGGGAGCTGTTTTTT
NA,TRBJ2-3,TRBV24-1,NA,CATSDLGGRPPHTQYF,TGTGCCACCAGTGATTTGGGAGGGCGCCCGCCGCATACGCAGTATTTT
NA,TRBJ2-3,TRBV5-8,TRBD1,CASRQTGGTDTQYF,TGTGCCAGCAGACAGACAGGGGGGACAGATACGCAGTATTTT
once,TRBJ1-1,TRBV4-3,NA,CASSQDKPPLGGTEAFF,TGCGCCAGCAGCCAAGATAAACCTCCGCTCGGGGGGACTGAAGCTTTCTTT
NA,TRBJ2-4,TRBV19,TRBD1,CASSPDRARVAKNIQYF,TGTGCCAGTAGCCCGGACAGGGCTCGTGTAGCCAAAAACATTCAGTACTTC
NA,TRBJ2-7,TRBV19,TRBD2,CASSNAGGLFYEQYF,TGTGCCAGTAGTAATGCGGGAGGGTTGTTCTACGAGCAGTACTTC
NA,TRBJ2-1,TRBV3-1/TRBV3-2,TRBD1,CASSLGQGAYEQFF,TGTGCCAGCAGCCTGGGACAGGGGGCATATGAGCAGTTCTTC
NA,TRBJ2-2,TRBV7-9,TRBD1,CASRGDRNTGELFF,TGTGCCAGCAGGGGGGACAGGAACACCGGGGAGCTGTTTTTT
NA,TRBJ1-6,TRBV6-6,TRBD1,CASRYRQGGDNSPLHF,TGTGCCAGCAGATATAGACAGGGAGGTGATAATTCACCCCTCCACTTT
NA,TRBJ2-7,TRBV10-3,NA,CAISRDADYEQYF,TGTGCCATCAGTCGGGATGCTGACTACGAGCAGTACTTC
once,TRBJ2-1,TRBV27,TRBD2,CASSREALANEQFF,TGTGCCAGCAGCCGGGAGGCCCTGGCCAATGAGCAGTTCTTC
NA,TRBJ1-1,TRBV6-5,NA,CASSLFAGLLNTEAFF,TGTGCCAGCAGTTTGTTTGCAGGACTATTGAACACTGAAGCTTTCTTT
NA,TRBJ2-7,TRBV28,NA,CASSLRSVREQYF,TGTGCCAGCAGTTTGAGGTCGGTTCGGGAGCAGTACTTC
NA,TRBJ2-2,TRBV2,TRBD2,CASSRLAGNTGELFF,TGTGCCAGCAGTCGACTAGCGGGAAACACCGGGGAGCTGTTTTTT
NA,TRBJ2-7,TRBV29-1,NA,CSVDTQDTYEQYF,TGCAGCGTTGATACCCAAGACACCTACGAGCAGTACTTC
NA,TRBJ2-1,TRBV9,TRBD2,CASSPTSGGYNEQFF,TGTGCCAGCAGCCCTACTAGCGGGGGCTACAATGAGCAGTTCTTC
NA,TRBJ2-5,TRBV18,TRBD2,CASSPGTSVETQYF,TGTGCCAGCTCACCCGGGACTAGCGTCGAGACCCAGTACTTC
NA,TRBJ2-5,TRBV11-1,TRBD2,CASSPGLAGRETQYF,TGTGCCAGCAGCCCCGGGCTAGCGGGAAGGGAGACCCAGTACTTC
NA,TRBJ1-1,TRBV6-5,NA,CASGQGLENTEAFF,TGTGCCAGCGGGCAGGGGCTGGAGAACACTGAAGCTTTCTTT
once,TRBJ2-5,TRBV29-1,NA,CSVEPLLAAGETQYF,TGCAGCGTTGAACCCTTATTGGCGGCGGGGGAGACCCAGTACTTC
NA,TRBJ2-1,TRBV4-3,NA,CASSQGSGDSSYNEQFF,TGCGCCAGCAGCCAAGGTTCGGGGGACTCCTCCTACAATGAGCAGTTCTTC
once,TRBJ1-2,TRBV7-2,NA,CASSLELGPNYGYTF,TGTGCCAGCAGCTTAGAACTAGGCCCCAACTATGGCTACACCTTC
NA,TRBJ2-3,TRBV13,NA,CASSPQSTDTQYF,TGTGCCAGCAGCCCACAAAGCACAGATACGCAGTATTTT
once,TRBJ2-1,TRBV5-4,TRBD2,CASSSGGGRHNEQFF,TGTGCCAGCAGCTCTGGAGGCGGGAGACACAATGAGCAGTTCTTC
NA,TRBJ2-1,TRBV5-5,NA,CASSFQGDDEQFF,TGTGCCAGCAGCTTCCAGGGTGACGATGAGCAGTTCTTC
NA,TRBJ2-3,TRBV11-2,NA,CASTLSGARRDTQYF,TGTGCCAGCACCCTCTCCGGCGCTAGACGAGATACGCAGTATTTT